The 32 T cell receptor beta chains listed next were all sequenced from one sample in a study of T cell repertoires in cytomegalovirus infection. No antigen is known for these receptors. TCRdb recomputed calls from the reads with MiXCR, one row per CDR3 protein. The repertoire includes about 340,000 distinct CDR3 sequences, under 35% of them detected once, and 20% sits in the top ten. This specimen was cultured PBMCs, taken from culture after CMV antigen stimulation. The receptors shown here come from a human donor in good health (CMV status not recorded). Some clones in this sample may be carry-over from other donors' samples.

The chain couples TRBV9 to TRBJ1-3; D gene unclear. The V gene lost 3 bases and the J gene lost 0 bases, with 10 bases spanning the gap. CDR1 is SGDLS, CDR2 YYNGEE, per germline. The CDR3 covers 15 residues. CDR3 nucleotides: TGTGCCAGCAGCGCTCGGGGATTCTCTGGAAACACCATATATTTT. This translates into CASSARGFSGNTIYF.

The V gene is TRBV20-1, the J gene TRBJ2-5; 9 bases match TRBD2. The CDR3 covers 15 residues. V shed 0 bases, J shed 3 bases, and the junction held 5 bases outside the gene matches. Germline V lookup: CDR1 DFQATT, CDR2 SNEGSKA (reference sequence). CDR3 sequence reads: CSAREAGGPEETQYF. CDR3 sequence (DNA): TGCAGTGCTAGAGAAGCGGGAGGTCCGGAAGAGACCCAGTACTTC.

The chain couples TRBV6-5 to TRBJ2-3, with a weak D call TRBD2 (5 bases). Germline V gene data show CDR1 as MNHEY and CDR2 as SVGAGI. V was pared by 7 bases and J by 0 bases, with 11 bases between. The CDR3 sequence is 14 residues long. CDR3 sequence (DNA): TGTGCCAGCAAGCCGGGGTATAGCACAGATACGCAGTATTTT. This sequence encodes CASKPGYSTDTQYF.

The V call is TRBV5-5, the J call TRBJ2-1; D remains unclear. V shed 0 bases and J shed 2 bases, with 12 bases lying between them. This CDR3 comprises 16 residues. Per the germline V gene, CDR1 is SGHKS and CDR2 is YYEKEE (reference sequence). Here the CDR3 DNA reads TGTGCCAGCAGCTTGGAGGGTATCCCTCCCTACAATGAGCAGTTCTTC. The encoded protein is CASSLEGIPPYNEQFF.

This chain uses TRBV6-5 with TRBJ1-5; D is ambiguous. Germline CDR1 and CDR2: MNHEY and SVGAGI. Trimming left V 2 bases short and J 2 bases short, with 10 bases between. The CDR3 has 15 residues. In DNA form, the CDR3 reads TGTGCCAGCAGTTACGCCAGGTCGGGCAATCAGCCCCAGCATTTT. This gives the protein CASSYARSGNQPQHF.

CDR3 amino acids: CASSLLPDTEAFF. The CDR3 DNA reads TGTGCCAGCAGCTTACTCCCCGACACTGAAGCTTTCTTT. The chain employs TRBV11-2 and TRBJ1-1; no definite D call. CDR3 size: 13 residues. Per germline, CDR1 SGHAT and CDR2 FQNNGV. Between the trimmed V and J ends, which lost 2 bases and 3 bases, there was a span of 7 bases. Drawing the rest from reference TRBV11-2 and TRBJ1-1, the complete variable domain is EAGVAQSPRYKIIEKRQSVAFWCNPISGHATLYWYQQILGQGPKLLIQFQNNGVVDDSQLPKDRFSAERLKGVDSTLKIQPAKLEDSAVYLCASSLLPDTEAFFGQGTRLTVV.

V gene TRBV6-1 combines with J gene TRBJ2-7, with 9 bases lining up with TRBD1. The CDR3 loop spans 16 amino acids. The V gene end was trimmed by 1 base and the J gene end by 3 bases; junction bases not matched to a gene: 7. Germline assignment: CDR1 MNHNS and CDR2 SASEGT. The CDR3 reads CASSEVTGGRLYEQYF. The CDR3 nucleotides read TGTGCCAGCAGTGAAGTCACAGGGGGCCGACTCTACGAGCAGTACTTC.

The genes are TRBV5-6 and TRBJ2-5; TRBD2 might be the D (6 bases). Trimming removed 1 base from V and 1 base from J, with 11 bases in between. CDR1 SGHDT and CDR2 YYEEEE come from the germline V gene. CDR3 length: 15 amino acids. The CDR3 loop is CASSLPGDLQETQYF. CDR3 nucleotide sequence: TGTGCCAGCAGCTTGCCGGGAGACCTCCAAGAGACCCAGTACTTC.

This clonotype was recorded a few times. This sequence joins TRBV7-3 and TRBJ2-7; the D is unclear. The V end was cut by 1 base, the J end by 4 bases, with 14 bases between. In germline, CDR1 is SGHTA, CDR2 FQGTGA. The length of the CDR3 is 15 residues. CDR3 loop: CASSLKLTAPYEQYF. The CDR3 bases are TGTGCCAGCAGCTTAAAGTTGACGGCACCTTACGAGCAGTACTTC.

This rearrangement joins TRBV11-3 to TRBJ2-1; no firm D call. Trimming left V 6 bases short and J 4 bases short, with 13 bases between. The CDR3 has 14 residues. Germline V gene data show CDR1 as SGHNT and CDR2 as YENEEA. The CDR3 is CASSQSVGYNEQFF. The CDR3 DNA is TGTGCCAGCAGTCAATCCGTTGGGTACAATGAGCAGTTCTTC.

This chain links TRBV7-2 with TRBJ2-7, with 8 bases fitting TRBD1. This CDR3 spans 14 amino acids. J gave up 7 bases and V 1 base, and 6 bases lay outside the gene matches. Germline V CDR1 and CDR2: SGHTA, FQGNSA. The CDR3 is CASSLDQGAGEQYF. The CDR3 coding sequence is TGTGCCAGCAGCTTAGATCAGGGGGCGGGGGAGCAGTACTTC.

The chain couples TRBV7-3 to TRBJ2-1; 7 bases line up with TRBD2. Germline trimming cut 3 bases from V and 12 bases from J; bases unmatched to any gene: 5. The CDR3 has 12 residues. CDR1 is SGHTA, CDR2 FQGTGA, per germline. CDR3 region: CASSFRSGAQFF. CDR3 coding DNA: TGTGCCAGCAGCTTTAGGAGCGGGGCGCAGTTCTTC.

This clonotype was counted between two and nine times. The chain is built from TRBV10-2 and TRBJ1-2; D gene ambiguous. Germline V CDR1 and CDR2: WSHSY, SAAADI. This CDR3 contains 14 residues. V was clipped by 2 bases and J by 4 bases, with 11 bases between them. The CDR3 coding sequence is TGCGCCAGCAGTGAGAGTGGTGGGAGCTATGGCTACACCTTC. It yields the protein CASSESGGSYGYTF.

The DNA for the CDR3 is TGTGCCAGTAGCACGAGGACAGGGGAGATAGCTTTCTTT. Translation gives CASSTRTGEIAFF. V is TRBV19 and J is TRBJ1-1; 9 nucleotides line up with TRBD1. The CDR3 is 13 amino acids. Germline loops: CDR1 LNHDA, CDR2 SQIVND (reference sequence). The trim removed 6 bases at V and 10 bases at J, leaving 9 bases unmatched.

The chain links TRBV28 to TRBJ2-3; 13 bases align to TRBD2. CDR1 is MDHEN, CDR2 SYDVKM, per germline. Trimming took 5 bases from V and 4 from J; bases not matched to a gene: 6. The CDR3 contains 16 residues. For the CDR3, the DNA is TGTGCCAGCAGTACTCGGACTAGCGGGAGTCCAGATACGCAGTATTTT. It is translated as CASSTRTSGSPDTQYF.

This chain connects TRBV12-3 or TRBV12-4 to TRBJ2-6; no reliable D call. V was shortened by 2 bases and J by 4 bases, with 3 bases between the two germline ends. This CDR3 has 13 residues. In nucleotides, the CDR3 is TGTGCCAGCAGTTTACAGGGGGCCAACGTCCTGACTTTC. Protein product: CASSLQGANVLTF.

The genes are TRBV29-1 and TRBJ1-4; D ambiguous. Deletions cut 7 bases from V and 2 bases from J, with 5 bases between. The CDR3 length is 11 residues. The V gene's germline CDR1 is SQVTM and CDR2 ANQGSEA. CDR3 DNA: TGCAGCGCTGCTACTAATGAAAAACTGTTTTTT. Its protein product is CSAATNEKLFF. The whole variable domain, filled in from reference TRBV29-1 and TRBJ1-4, reads SAVISQKPSRDICQRGTSLTIQCQVDSQVTMMFWYRQQPGQSLTLIATANQGSEATYESGFVIDKFPISRPNLTFSTLTVSNMSPEDSSIYLCSAATNEKLFFGSGTQLSVL.

This clonotype was seen a few times. The genes are TRBV10-3 and TRBJ2-3; D could derive from TRBD1 or TRBD2 (6 bases each). Germline CDR1 and CDR2: ENHRY and SYGVKD. CDR3 length equals 16 residues. Deletions cut 5 bases from V and 4 bases from J, with 19 bases between. The CDR3 DNA is TGTGCCATCAGTCTCGAGGGGGGAGGAGGACCAGATACGCAGTATTTT. This translates into CAISLEGGGGPDTQYF.

V gene TRBV7-8 combines with J gene TRBJ1-3; D ambiguous. V was trimmed by 0 bases and J by 3 bases, leaving 6 bases between them. Germline V CDR1 and CDR2: SGHVS, FQNEAQ. The length of the CDR3 is 14 residues. The CDR3 DNA is TGTGCCAGCAGCTTAGCAGACCGTGGAAACACCATATATTTT. As protein: CASSLADRGNTIYF.

This clonotype was picked up a small number of times. CDR3 nucleotide sequence: TGTGCCAGCAGCCAAGCCCCGATTACGCAGGGTGATTCACCCCTCCACTTT. Translating gives CASSQAPITQGDSPLHF. The rearrangement uses TRBV4-2 and TRBJ1-6; possibly TRBD1 for D (5 bases). Germline-derived CDR1 and CDR2 are LGHNA and YNFKEQ. There are 17 residues in the CDR3. V gave up 1 base and J gave up 8 bases, with 18 bases separating them.

This clonotype came up many times. The chain's CDR3 is CASSPDPGGTQYF. CDR3 bases: TGTGCCAGCAGCCCCGACCCTGGCGGTACGCAGTATTTT. This chain connects TRBV7-2 to TRBJ2-3; unclear D gene. The V end was cut by 5 bases, the J end by 8 bases, with 14 bases between. The CDR3 length is 13 residues. Germline V gene lookup returns CDR1 SGHTA and CDR2 FQGNSA.

This chain uses TRBV27 with TRBJ2-5, with 8 bases that match TRBD2. This CDR3 is built from 15 residues. Germline V gene data show CDR1 as MNHEY and CDR2 as SMNVEV (reference sequence). The junction had 7 bases not matched to a gene; V was cut back by 6 bases and J by 1 base. The CDR3 reads CASRRPSGGQETQYF. The CDR3 DNA sequence: TGTGCCAGCAGGCGCCCCAGCGGGGGCCAAGAGACCCAGTACTTC.

The chain recombines TRBV10-3 with TRBJ1-6; unclear D gene. V lost 2 bases and J lost 6, with 11 bases in between. The CDR3 consists of 15 residues. Germline CDR1 ENHRY, CDR2 SYGVKD. CDR3 sequence: CAISEAEAINSPLHF. The CDR3, as DNA: TGTGCCATCAGTGAGGCGGAAGCTATTAATTCACCCCTCCACTTT.

This clonotype was picked up many times. This sequence joins TRBV28 and TRBJ2-7; D is ambiguous. The CDR3 totals 12 residues. CDR1 and CDR2 (germline): MDHEN, SYDVKM. V was shortened by 6 bases and J by 4 bases, with 10 bases between the two germline ends. This CDR3 is CASSLSGYEQYF. CDR3 nucleotides: TGTGCCAGCAGCTTAAGTGGGTACGAGCAGTACTTC.

Only a few counts were recorded for this clonotype. The chain recombines TRBV6-5 with TRBJ1-4, with D perhaps TRBD1 (6 bases). The CDR3 is 19 amino acids. Looked up from germline, CDR1 is MNHEY and CDR2 is SVGAGI. The V and J ends lost 4 bases and 0 bases respectively, with 21 bases between them. Written as DNA, the CDR3 is TGTGCCAGCAGTTTATTAAGACAGGCGGAGGATGCAACTAATGAAAAACTGTTTTTT. Its translation: CASSLLRQAEDATNEKLFF.

This clonotype was detected only a few times. The chain joins TRBV7-2 to TRBJ1-6; D gene ambiguous. V was cut by 2 bases and J by 6 bases, with 11 bases left in between. The CDR3 totals 15 residues. The germline CDR1 and CDR2 sequences are SGHTA and FQGNSA. CDR3 sequence: CASSLNSPRNSPLHF. In nucleotides, the CDR3 is TGTGCCAGCAGCTTAAATTCACCCCGTAATTCACCCCTCCACTTT. The full variable domain, in which reference TRBV7-2 and TRBJ1-6 provide the parts outside the CDR3, is GAGVSQSPSNKVTEKGKDVELRCDPISGHTALYWYRQSLGQGLEFLIYFQGNSAPDKSGLPSDRFSAERTGGSVSTLTIQRTQQEDSAVYLCASSLNSPRNSPLHFGNGTRLTVT.

This clonotype was seen a few times. The chain couples TRBV7-8 to TRBJ2-2; 10 bases agree with TRBD2. CDR1 and CDR2 from the germline V gene are SGHVS and FQNEAQ. V lost 8 bases, J lost 2 bases, and 2 bases stayed unmatched. The CDR3 sequence is 14 residues long. CDR3 DNA sequence: TGTGCCAGCTCTAGCGGGAGCAACACCGGGGAGCTGTTTTTT. This translates into CASSSGSNTGELFF.

This clonotype showed up many times. The chain is built from TRBV11-2 and TRBJ2-7, with a tentative D call TRBD2 (5 bases). The CDR3 is made up of 13 amino acids. The germline V gene has CDR1 SGHAT and CDR2 FQNNGV. V was clipped by 0 bases and J by 6 bases, with 9 bases between them. The CDR3 DNA is TGTGCCAGCAGCTTAGATGTCGGGGTCGAGCAGTACTTC. Translating it yields CASSLDVGVEQYF.

The V call is TRBV18, the J call TRBJ2-1; 7 nucleotides align to TRBD1. CDR1 and CDR2 from the germline V gene are KGHSH and LQKENI. V shed 3 bases and J 8 bases; nucleotides not matched to a gene: 7. The CDR3 totals 14 residues. CDR3: CASSPDRLGHEQFF. DNA for the CDR3: TGTGCCAGCTCACCGGACAGGCTCGGCCATGAGCAGTTCTTC.

This clonotype was seen many times. The chain joins TRBV6-5 to TRBJ1-5; D is perhaps TRBD1 (5 bases). In germline, CDR1 is MNHEY, CDR2 SVGAGI. This CDR3 is built from 14 residues. V was clipped by 6 bases and J by 4 bases, with 13 bases between them. The CDR3 sequence: CASSYGTANQPQHF. For the CDR3, the DNA is TGTGCCAGCAGCTATGGGACTGCGAATCAGCCCCAGCATTTT.

This clonotype was found a few times. V and J are TRBV6-1 and TRBJ2-3; TRBD2 matches 10 bases. The V gene's germline CDR1 is MNHNS and CDR2 SASEGT. After removal of 8 bases from V and 2 bases from J, the junction contained 16 bases not matched to a gene. CDR3 size: 18 residues. CDR3 region: CASLPTSGASLITDTQYF. CDR3 sequence (DNA): TGTGCCAGCCTTCCCACTAGCGGGGCCTCCCTAATCACAGATACGCAGTATTTT.

V usage is TRBV6-1 and J usage is TRBJ2-2; weak D call: TRBD2 (5 bases). This CDR3 contains 19 residues. The V and J ends lost 6 bases and 7 bases respectively, with 30 bases between them. Germline V lookup: CDR1 MNHNS, CDR2 SASEGT. CDR3 bases: TGTGCCAGCAGAAAGTCCTGGTGGGCGGGCCACCTAGGAGGCGGGGAGCTGTTTTTT. It specifies CASRKSWWAGHLGGGELFF.